Listed below are T cell receptor beta chains from one sample, sequenced in a study of blood T cell repertoires in COVID-19. The method was immunoSEQ multiplex PCR; TCRdb's version includes in-frame clones alone and lacks a portion of them. The sample lists 97,000 or so clones; roughly 80% were seen once. The sample consisted of peripheral blood. The receptor set was obtained from a man older than 75 with acute or convalescent COVID-19. The conserved cysteine and the conserved F or W are not part of the CDR3 here. Each record gives: CDR3 protein, V gene, clone size, J gene. A clone size is listed for some rows: how often the clone was seen (once, few, many), or a class if it is expanded.

CDR3: ASSTRQGYT
V: TRBV7-2
size: .
J: TRBJ1-2

CDR3: ASSILGQGEQPQH
V: TRBV19
size: .
J: TRBJ1-5

CDR3: ASTRTGGAGNTIY
V: TRBV7-2
size: .
J: TRBJ1-3

CDR3: ASSYKRENTEAF
V: TRBV6-2/TRBV6-3
size: once
J: TRBJ1-1

CDR3: ASRAFQGQPQH
V: TRBV6-5
size: .
J: TRBJ1-5

CDR3: ASTFAAVGRGGTGELF
V: TRBV11-2
size: few
J: TRBJ2-2

CDR3: ATDTAGYGYT
V: TRBV28
size: .
J: TRBJ1-2

CDR3: ASSRAGAGRNGYT
V: TRBV7-2
size: .
J: TRBJ1-2

CDR3: ASGVQRASYEQY
V: TRBV2
size: .
J: TRBJ2-7

CDR3: ASSQGGRRSTDTQY
V: TRBV4-1
size: .
J: TRBJ2-3

CDR3: ASSSGLAGTPPDEQY
V: TRBV5-6
size: .
J: TRBJ2-7

CDR3: ASSSGTGPPGELF
V: TRBV6-2/TRBV6-3
size: few
J: TRBJ2-2

CDR3: ASSLDGSGETGELF
V: TRBV11-3
size: .
J: TRBJ2-2

CDR3: ASRMPGQGLSEEY
V: TRBV2
size: .
J: TRBJ2-7

CDR3: ASRPTRTGSYGYT
V: TRBV28
size: .
J: TRBJ1-2

CDR3: AWTGANYGYT
V: TRBV30
size: once
J: TRBJ1-2

CDR3: ASSDRDEQF
V: TRBV28
size: few
J: TRBJ2-1

CDR3: ASKKRRNTGELF
V: TRBV6-5
size: many
J: TRBJ2-2

CDR3: ASSARLAGGAGEQF
V: TRBV5-1
size: once
J: TRBJ2-1

CDR3: ASSQNPGATEAF
V: TRBV3-1/TRBV3-2
size: .
J: TRBJ1-1

CDR3: ASSLGGRGGYGYT
V: TRBV13
size: .
J: TRBJ1-2

CDR3: ATSRGPSEALH
V: TRBV15
size: .
J: TRBJ1-6

CDR3: ASSASGGFGSYNEQF
V: TRBV10-1
size: few
J: TRBJ2-1

CDR3: ASSPGVGWEVRNEQF
V: TRBV7-9
size: .
J: TRBJ2-1

CDR3: ASSALPGTGGGYT
V: TRBV2
size: .
J: TRBJ1-2

CDR3: ASSQSPGREEQY
V: TRBV3-1/TRBV3-2
size: .
J: TRBJ2-7

CDR3: ASSLAAGSRNEQY
V: TRBV7-9
size: few
J: TRBJ2-7

CDR3: ASSIGVGTDTQY
V: TRBV19
size: once
J: TRBJ2-3

CDR3: ASSLGQGSYEQY
V: TRBV5-1
size: .
J: TRBJ2-7

CDR3: ASSQRRGEQY
V: TRBV5-6
size: few
J: TRBJ2-7

CDR3: ASSQVRDSYYEQY
V: TRBV4-1
size: .
J: TRBJ2-7

CDR3: ASSQDAGQGGFGYT
V: TRBV4-3
size: .
J: TRBJ1-2

CDR3: ASSYSRAAGGPETQY
V: TRBV6-2/TRBV6-3
size: .
J: TRBJ2-5

CDR3: ASSPSGGSQPQH
V: TRBV18
size: .
J: TRBJ1-5

CDR3: ASSANPGTPYGYT
V: TRBV19
size: .
J: TRBJ1-2

CDR3: ASSLWGAQKGLAFSEQY
V: TRBV7-9
size: .
J: TRBJ2-7

CDR3: ASSQDLRYEQY
V: TRBV4-3
size: .
J: TRBJ2-7

CDR3: ASSRYGDRGFYEQY
V: TRBV11-2
size: .
J: TRBJ2-7

CDR3: ASSDRQPQH
V: TRBV19
size: many
J: TRBJ1-5

CDR3: ASSGGQGARNEQF
V: TRBV7-2
size: .
J: TRBJ2-1

CDR3: ASSLGQRTGELF
V: TRBV7-9
size: .
J: TRBJ2-2

CDR3: ATSVSGQGKNTGELF
V: TRBV24-1
size: .
J: TRBJ2-2

CDR3: ASSVTGGTGELF
V: TRBV6-4
size: .
J: TRBJ2-2

CDR3: ASSLTSESYEQY
V: TRBV7-9
size: .
J: TRBJ2-7

CDR3: ASSPGRGNEQF
V: TRBV14
size: .
J: TRBJ2-1

CDR3: ASSFPGTDTQY
V: TRBV19
size: once
J: TRBJ2-3